Below are 15 T cell receptor beta chains sequenced from a single sample in a study of blood T cell repertoires in COVID-19. Clones were sequenced by immunoSEQ multiplex PCR, and TCRdb holds only the in-frame ones, with some missing. Counted here are approximately 54,000 clones, 86% occurring once; the ten biggest clones make up about 4.6%. Input material: peripheral blood. These receptors were obtained from a man older than 75 with active COVID-19.

This chain links TRBV9 with TRBJ2-3; D is possibly TRBD1 (6 bases). Germline loops: CDR1 SGDLS, CDR2 YYNGEE. Between the trimmed V and J ends, which lost 3 bases and 2 bases, there was a span of 10 bases. The CDR3 extends over 14 amino acids. The CDR3 DNA sequence: TGTGCCAGCAGCGGAGGGGGATACACAGATACGCAGTATTTT. It yields the protein CASSGGGYTDTQYF.

This chain connects TRBV13 to TRBJ2-2; 10 bases agree with TRBD1. The CDR3 is 12 amino acids. With V trimmed by 4 bases and J by 16 bases, 6 bases remained unmatched. Germline CDR1 PRHDT, CDR2 FYEKMQ (reference sequence). CDR3 bases: TGTGCCAGCAGCTATCGGGACAGGGGTAAGTTTTTT. This codes for CASSYRDRGKFF.

This chain connects TRBV6-1 to TRBJ2-1; 15 bases align to TRBD2. Germline-derived CDR1 and CDR2 are MNHNS and SASEGT. Trimming cost V 4 bases and J 10 bases; bases outside gene matches: 8. CDR3 length equals 16 residues. The CDR3 loop is CASSVLGLAGGGEQFF. CDR3 sequence (DNA): TGTGCCAGCAGTGTATTGGGACTAGCGGGAGGTGGAGAGCAGTTCTTC.

The V call is TRBV7-8, the J call TRBJ1-2, with D tentatively TRBD1 (5 bases). Germline CDR1 reads SGHVS; CDR2 reads FQNEAQ. V shed 1 base and J shed 8 bases, with 8 bases lying between them. The CDR3 length is 12 residues. The CDR3: CASSLVGQGYTF. The CDR3 DNA sequence: TGTGCCAGCAGCTTAGTGGGGCAGGGCTACACCTTC.

The chain carries TRBV19 and TRBJ1-5; 8 bases align to TRBD1. With V trimmed by 5 bases and J by 0 bases, 15 bases remained unmatched. The CDR3 runs 19 residues. CDR1 and CDR2 (germline): LNHDA, SQIVND (reference sequence). The CDR3 DNA is TGTGCCAGTAGTGGTAGCGGACAGGGAAAGAGGGATAGCAATCAGCCCCAGCATTTT. Translating it yields CASSGSGQGKRDSNQPQHF.

This clone was seen just once. The chain has TRBV19 and TRBJ2-6; 10 positions match TRBD1. Germline V gene data show CDR1 as LNHDA and CDR2 as SQIVND (reference sequence). V shed 10 bases and J 2 bases; nucleotides not matched to a gene: 2. The CDR3 runs to 14 residues. CDR3 nucleotide sequence: TGTGCCACGGGACAGGGGACTGGGGCCAACGTCCTGACTTTC. Protein sequence: CATGQGTGANVLTF.

J is TRBJ2-7 and V is TRBV6-6, with 8 bases lining up with TRBD1. The CDR3 contains 14 residues. Germline V gives CDR1 MNHNY, CDR2 SVGAGI (reference sequence). V trimming: 5 bases; J trimming: 5 bases; junction bases outside the gene matches: 8. This CDR3 is CASSPRTGKHEQYF. The CDR3 bases are TGTGCCAGCAGTCCCCGGACAGGGAAACACGAGCAGTACTTC.

The genes are TRBV25-1 and TRBJ1-2; no definite D call. CDR3 length equals 13 residues. Trimming stripped 6 bases from V and 2 bases from J, with 10 bases between. In germline, CDR1 is MGHDK, CDR2 SYGVNS. CDR3 in amino acids: CASRLGGNYGYTF. CDR3 sequence (DNA): TGTGCCAGCAGGCTGGGAGGCAACTATGGCTACACCTTC.

This clone was seen a single time. V and J are TRBV5-1 and TRBJ2-2; TRBD1 aligns across 7 bases. Germline V gene sequence: CDR1 SGHRS, CDR2 YFSETQ. With V trimmed by 3 bases and J by 6 bases, 8 bases remained unmatched. The CDR3 is 15 residues long. Here the CDR3 reads CASSSGGISAGELFF. The CDR3 nucleotides read TGCGCCAGCAGCTCAGGGGGAATCAGCGCCGGGGAGCTGTTTTTT.

The genes are TRBV7-2 and TRBJ2-1; TRBD2 matches 9 bases. This CDR3 is built from 16 residues. V dropped 1 base and J dropped 3; count of bases not matched to a gene: 4. The germline CDR1 and CDR2 sequences are SGHTA and FQGNSA. CDR3 sequence: CASSLVGSGSYNEQFF. CDR3 bases: TGTGCCAGCAGCTTAGTGGGTAGCGGGAGCTACAATGAGCAGTTCTTC.

This clone appeared a single time. The V gene is TRBV3-1 (or the pseudogene TRBV3-2), the J gene TRBJ2-7; possible D gene TRBD1, 6 bases. Germline V lookup: CDR1 LGHDT, CDR2 YNNKEL (reference sequence). V was pared by 4 bases and J by 2 bases, with 24 bases between. The CDR3 extends over 18 amino acids. The CDR3 DNA follows: TGTGCCAGCAGCCCCCGGCACCCGACAGGTCTCAACCCCTACGAGCAGTACTTC. It codes for CASSPRHPTGLNPYEQYF.

The chain couples TRBV27 to TRBJ2-1, with D unresolved. The CDR3 is 18 residues long. Trimming took off 5 bases at V and 1 base at J, with 21 bases between the two ends. The germline CDR1 and CDR2 sequences are MNHEY and SMNVEV (reference sequence). CDR3 nucleotides: TGTGCCAGCAGTCCTCTTATGGCGGTCCCGAGTTCCTACAATGAGCAGTTCTTC. This gives the protein CASSPLMAVPSSYNEQFF.

This rearrangement joins TRBV7-2 to TRBJ2-7; 8 bases fit TRBD2. V trimming: 3 bases; J trimming: 2 bases; junction bases outside the gene matches: 3. CDR1 is SGHTA and CDR2 is FQGNSA in the germline V gene. This CDR3 has 14 amino acids. The CDR3 DNA is TGTGCCAGCAGCTTTAGCGGGGTGACCTACGAGCAGTACTTC. Amino acid sequence: CASSFSGVTYEQYF.

CDR3 sequence: CAWSDSADTQYF. The CDR3 DNA is TGTGCCTGGAGCGACAGTGCAGATACGCAGTATTTT. The chain combines TRBV30 with TRBJ2-3, with D perhaps matching TRBD1 (5 bases). The V gene lost 3 bases and the J gene lost 4 bases, with 8 bases spanning the gap. CDR1 and CDR2 (germline): GTSNPN, SVGIG (reference sequence). This CDR3 has 12 amino acids.

The chain has TRBV7-3 and TRBJ2-1, with 7 bases fitting TRBD1. Germline CDR1 SGHTA, CDR2 FQGTGA. The V segment lost 5 bases and the J segment 0 bases; nucleotides outside the gene matches: 4. This CDR3 contains 15 residues. CDR3 sequence: CASSPDRASYNEQFF. The CDR3 DNA follows: TGTGCCAGCAGCCCAGACAGGGCCTCCTACAATGAGCAGTTCTTC.